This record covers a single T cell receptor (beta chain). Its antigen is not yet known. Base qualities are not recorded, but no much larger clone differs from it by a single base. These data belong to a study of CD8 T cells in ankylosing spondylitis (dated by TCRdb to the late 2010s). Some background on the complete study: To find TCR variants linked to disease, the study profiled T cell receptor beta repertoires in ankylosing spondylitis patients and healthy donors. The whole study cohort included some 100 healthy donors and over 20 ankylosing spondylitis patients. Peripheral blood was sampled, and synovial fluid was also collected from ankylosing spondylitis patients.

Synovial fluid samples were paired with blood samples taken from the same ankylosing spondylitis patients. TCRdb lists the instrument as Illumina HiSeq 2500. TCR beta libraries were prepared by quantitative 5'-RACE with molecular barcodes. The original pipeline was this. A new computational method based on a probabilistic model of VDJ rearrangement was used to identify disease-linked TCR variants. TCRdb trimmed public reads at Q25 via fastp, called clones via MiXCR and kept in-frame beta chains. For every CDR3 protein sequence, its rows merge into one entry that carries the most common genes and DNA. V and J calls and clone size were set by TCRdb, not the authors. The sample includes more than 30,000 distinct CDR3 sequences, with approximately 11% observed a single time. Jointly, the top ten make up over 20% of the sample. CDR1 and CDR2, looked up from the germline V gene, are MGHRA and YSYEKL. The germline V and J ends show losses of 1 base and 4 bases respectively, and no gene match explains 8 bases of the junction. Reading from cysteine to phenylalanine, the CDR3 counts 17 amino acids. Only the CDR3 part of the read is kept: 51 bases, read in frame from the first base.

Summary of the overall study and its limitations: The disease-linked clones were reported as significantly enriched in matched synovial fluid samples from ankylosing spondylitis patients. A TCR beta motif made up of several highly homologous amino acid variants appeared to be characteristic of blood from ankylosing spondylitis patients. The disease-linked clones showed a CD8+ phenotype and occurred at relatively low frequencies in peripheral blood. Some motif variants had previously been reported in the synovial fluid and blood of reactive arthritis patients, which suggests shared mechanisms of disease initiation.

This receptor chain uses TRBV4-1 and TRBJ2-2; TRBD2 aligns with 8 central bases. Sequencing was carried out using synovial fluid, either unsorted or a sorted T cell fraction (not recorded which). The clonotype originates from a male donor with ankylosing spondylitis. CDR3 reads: CASSQGPAGGVTGELFF. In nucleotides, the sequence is TGCGCCAGCAGCCAAGGACCCGCGGGAGGAGTCACCGGGGAGCTGTTTTTT.